This T cell receptor (beta chain) is drawn from a study of vaccination and CD4 T cells after COVID-19. Findings of the study overall: Among reactive clones from convalescent patients, a median about 86% appeared only post-vaccination.

The sample's treatment: roughly 11-day PBMC culture with coronavirus spike peptide pools or control peptides (ViraFEST assay). This clonotype was seen a few times. As yet, its antigen is unknown. In germline, CDR1 is SGHTA, CDR2 FQGNSA. The CDR3 consists of 14 residues. V gave up 0 bases and J gave up 4 bases, with 9 bases separating them. Oncomine TCR Beta short-read sequencing was applied to DNA from cultured CD4+ T cells. Investigators isolated genomic DNA from cultured CD4+ T cells. TCRdb passed the PCR reads through MiXCR, listing each CDR3 protein once. Altogether more than 9,000 distinct CDR3 sequences are present, around 20% being singletons, with the ten largest covering 13%.

The chain joins TRBV7-2 to TRBJ1-2; no reliable D call. The source material was CD4+ T cells from blood, cultured in vitro, sampled before SARS-CoV-2 vaccination. This receptor was taken from a human donor who received a COVID-19 vaccine. In DNA, the CDR3 is TGTGCCAGCAGCTTAGCATTCACGGGCTATGGCTACACCTTC. Its translation is CASSLAFTGYGYTF.